Included here is one TCR beta chain sequence, with context. Template for every sorted-subset replicate PCR totaled around 200 ng DNA, about 30,000 T cell genomes. In the original analysis: Quality scores were absent from the junction-only immunoSEQ sequences, so filtering differed. Some clones are missing from TCRdb's copy, which holds only in-frame ones; the method was immunoSEQ multiplex PCR. That table is the source of V, J and clone size, and D and trimming were worked out from the DNA. The sample consists of over a million clones, about 98% of them appearing once. The sample originates from a study of shared clonotypes between healthy human individuals. The clonotype was recovered from a man aged 30-40 years in good health. Material for sequencing was naive CD4+ T cells sorted from blood. The subset: CD45RA+ positively selected.

CDR3 in amino acids: CASSKGHFDEQYF. CDR3 sequence (DNA): TGTGCCAGCAGCAAGGGACACTTCGACGAGCAGTACTTC. The V call is TRBV7-9, the J call TRBJ2-7, with D possibly TRBD1 on 6 matching bases. Trimming cost V 5 bases and J 5 bases, with 13 bases left between them. CDR1 and CDR2 (germline): SEHNR, FQNEAQ (reference sequence). The CDR3 runs 13 residues.